These T cell receptor beta chains were read from a single sample in a study of CD8+ T cells in alopecia areata. The method was immunoSEQ multiplex PCR; TCRdb's version includes in-frame clones alone and lacks a portion of them. The profile shows about 120,000 clones, more than 45% of them singletons. The input for sequencing was CD4+ T cells sorted from blood, taken at week 4, from a patient treated with tofacitinib. The receptors were sampled from a human donor with alopecia areata. Both conserved end residues are part of each CDR3. A D gene is named only where the DNA matches it firmly. The size field is filled for only some rows; it gives once, few, many or a size class.

cdr3_aa | cdr3_nt | j_call | v_call | d_call | clone_size
CASSEYTGVYGYTF | TGTGCCAGCAGTGAATACACAGGTGTCTATGGCTACACCTTC | TRBJ1-2 | TRBV25-1 | - | -
CAWRGLAGSPSYEQYF | TGTGCCTGGAGAGGGTTAGCGGGGTCGCCCTCCTACGAGCAGTACTTC | TRBJ2-7 | TRBV30 | TRBD2 | -
CASSGNSDTQYF | TGTGCCAGCAGCGGCAACAGTGATACGCAGTATTTT | TRBJ2-3 | TRBV9 | - | -
CASSLGLGTADNYGYTF | TGTGCCAGCAGCTTAGGACTCGGGACAGCGGACAACTATGGCTACACCTTC | TRBJ1-2 | TRBV7-9 | TRBD1 | -
CASGLVMGLATNNEQFF | TGTGCTAGTGGTTTGGTAATGGGACTAGCGACGAACAATGAGCAGTTCTTC | TRBJ2-1 | TRBV12-5 | TRBD2 | -
CSVVWGYWGEAFF | TGCAGCGTTGTATGGGGGTATTGGGGTGAAGCTTTCTTT | TRBJ1-1 | TRBV29-1 | - | -
CASSSHGDNQPQHF | TGTGCCAGCAGTTCCCACGGGGACAATCAGCCCCAGCATTTT | TRBJ1-5 | TRBV27 | - | -
CASSPPGRAFGNGYTF | TGTGCCAGCTCACCACCGGGGAGGGCGTTCGGGAATGGCTACACCTTC | TRBJ1-2 | TRBV18 | - | -
CASSHRGRDAFF | TGCGCCAGCAGCCACAGGGGGCGCGATGCTTTCTTT | TRBJ1-1 | TRBV7-9 | TRBD1 | -
CSVSGVNQPQHF | TGCAGCGTTTCAGGGGTAAATCAGCCCCAGCATTTT | TRBJ1-5 | TRBV29-1 | - | -
CASGAGIYNEQFF | TGTGCGAGCGGAGCGGGAATCTACAATGAGCAGTTCTTC | TRBJ2-1 | TRBV5-8 | TRBD2 | few
CASSRTGSNYGYTF | TGTGCCAGCAGTAGGACAGGGAGTAACTATGGCTACACCTTC | TRBJ1-2 | TRBV6-5 | TRBD1 | few
CAWSVQDVTVLTF | TGTGCCTGGAGTGTCCAAGACGTCACCGTCCTGACTTTC | TRBJ2-6 | TRBV30 | - | -
CAWRTEGGRGLETQYF | TGTGCCTGGCGCACGGAGGGGGGCAGGGGACTAGAGACCCAGTACTTC | TRBJ2-5 | TRBV30 | - | -
CSVDRSSGYEQYF | TGCAGCGTGGACAGGAGTTCGGGCTACGAGCAGTACTTC | TRBJ2-7 | TRBV29-1 | TRBD1 | few
CSVGDRGAYGYTF | TGCAGCGTTGGGGACAGGGGGGCTTATGGCTACACCTTC | TRBJ1-2 | TRBV29-1 | TRBD1 | -
CASAKQGLYGYTF | TGTGCCTCTGCAAAACAGGGACTCTATGGCTACACCTTC | TRBJ1-2 | TRBV30 | - | -
CASSLDRINTGELFF | TGTGCCAGCAGCTTGGACAGGATTAACACCGGGGAGCTGTTTTTT | TRBJ2-2 | TRBV5-4 | - | -
CASSLDRGSYNEQFF | TGTGCCAGCAGCTTAGATCGGGGATCCTACAATGAGCAGTTCTTC | TRBJ2-1 | TRBV7-2 | - | -
CASSYSPSGGTGELFF | TGTGCCAGCAGTTACTCACCCAGTGGAGGCACCGGGGAGCTGTTTTTT | TRBJ2-2 | TRBV6-5 | - | -
CATSSGTSGSLGQFF | TGTGCCACCAGCAGTGGGACTAGCGGGAGTCTGGGGCAGTTCTTC | TRBJ2-1 | TRBV15 | TRBD2 | -
CASSTTSQPQHF | TGTGCCAGCAGTACGACTTCTCAGCCCCAGCATTTT | TRBJ1-5 | TRBV6-6 | - | -